The 18 T cell receptor beta chains listed next were all sequenced from one sample in a study of OX40 agonist ivuxolimab in advanced cancers. Libraries came from the immunoSEQ multiplex PCR assay. In its TCRdb copy, this immuneACCESS table keeps in-frame sequences only and misses some clones. Where compared with another copy, unresolved V genes explain less than half of these, and the others have no known cause. Recorded for this sample are tens of thousands of clones; approximately 91% of them occurred a single time. The ten largest clones add up to about 0.3% of the sample. Source: CD4+ or CD8+ T cells sorted from blood, taken in a trial of the OX40 agonist ivuxolimab. The receptor set was obtained from an adult with an advanced solid tumor such as melanoma, head and neck, liver or kidney cancer.

V and J are TRBV5-3 and TRBJ1-1; perhaps TRBD1 as D (5 bases). TRBV5-3 is treated as an ORF (open reading frame) with a function not yet certain. Trimming cost V 4 bases and J 11 bases, with 15 bases left between them. CDR3 length: 12 amino acids. The CDR3 here is CARSPVWDRAFF. In DNA form, the CDR3 reads TGTGCCAGAAGCCCGGTTTGGGACCGGGCTTTCTTT.

The chain uses TRBV15 and TRBJ2-3, with D unclear. The CDR3 totals 14 residues. From germline, CDR1 is LNHNV and CDR2 YYDKDF (reference sequence). V lost 4 bases and J 6 bases, leaving 14 bases between the germline ends. The CDR3 is CATSKGEPPDTQYF. The CDR3 DNA reads TGTGCCACCAGCAAAGGTGAGCCGCCGGATACGCAGTATTTT.

This clone was picked up one time. This rearrangement joins TRBV11-1 to TRBJ1-2; 7 positions agree with TRBD1. V lost 0 bases, J lost 5 bases, and 6 bases stayed unmatched. The CDR3 has 15 residues. Per germline, CDR1 SGHAT and CDR2 FQDESV (reference sequence). The CDR3 DNA reads as TGTGCCAGCAGCTTAGCCCCTTCGGGACAGTATGGCTACACCTTC. It encodes CASSLAPSGQYGYTF.

The DNA for the CDR3 is TGTGCCAGCAGCTTGGGGGGCAGCCCTTCAACTAATGAAAAACTGTTTTTT. Its translation is CASSLGGSPSTNEKLFF. This chain uses TRBV5-4 with TRBJ1-4, with D perhaps matching TRBD1 (5 bases). The CDR3 covers 17 residues. The V gene's germline CDR1 is SGHNT and CDR2 YYREEE (reference sequence). Trimming removed 0 bases from V and 0 bases from J, with 12 bases in between.

The V call is TRBV15, the J call TRBJ1-1; D remains unclear. The ends were cut back, 2 bases at V and 6 bases at J, with 10 bases in the middle. Looked up from germline, CDR1 is LNHNV and CDR2 is YYDKDF (reference sequence). The CDR3 is 13 residues long. CDR3 sequence: CATSRRDPPEAFF. The CDR3 DNA reads TGTGCCACCAGCAGAAGAGATCCCCCTGAAGCTTTCTTT.

The chain has TRBV7-9 and TRBJ1-2, with D unclear. Germline CDR1 SEHNR, CDR2 FQNEAQ (reference sequence). This CDR3 is 12 amino acids long. V was trimmed by 5 bases and J by 7 bases, leaving 11 bases between them. CDR3 sequence reads: CASSPALRGYTF. The CDR3 DNA sequence: TGTGCCAGCAGCCCCGCTCTTCGTGGCTACACCTTC.

This chain links TRBV5-8 with TRBJ2-6; possible D gene TRBD2, 5 bases. This CDR3 region has 18 residues. Germline CDR1 and CDR2: SGHTS and YDEGEE. V was shortened by 0 bases and J by 0 bases, with 13 bases between the two germline ends. The CDR3 is CASSLVGISGSGANVLTF. DNA of the CDR3: TGTGCCAGCAGCTTGGTCGGGATTTCCGGCTCTGGGGCCAACGTCCTGACTTTC.

The V call is TRBV7-9, the J call TRBJ1-2; D unclear. Deletions cut 3 bases from V and 4 bases from J, with 12 bases between. Germline CDR1 reads SEHNR; CDR2 reads FQNEAQ (reference sequence). This CDR3 has 14 residues. CDR3 amino acids: CASSFGSQGYGYTF. In nucleotides, the CDR3 is TGTGCCAGCAGCTTCGGCTCCCAAGGCTATGGCTACACCTTC. Together with reference TRBV7-9 and TRBJ1-2, the CDR3 gives the full variable domain: DTGVSQNPRHKITKRGQNVTFRCDPISEHNRLYWYRQTLGQGPEFLTYFQNEAQLEKSRLLSDRFSAERPKGSFSTLEIQRTEQGDSAMYLCASSFGSQGYGYTFGSGTRLTVV.

The gene calls are TRBV29-1 and TRBJ1-5; 8 bases map to TRBD1. The CDR3 is 14 residues long. V dropped 6 bases and J dropped 4; count of bases not matched to a gene: 8. CDR1 and CDR2 from the germline V gene are SQVTM and ANQGSEA. The CDR3 here is CSVTGTGQNQPQHF. The CDR3, as DNA: TGCAGCGTCACCGGGACAGGCCAAAATCAGCCCCAGCATTTT.

The chain links TRBV19 to TRBJ2-6; possibly TRBD1 for D (6 bases). In germline, CDR1 is LNHDA, CDR2 SQIVND (reference sequence). Trimming removed 3 bases from V and 0 bases from J, with 12 bases in between. The CDR3 consists of 17 residues. The CDR3 region has the DNA TGTGCCAGTAGTATCCAGGGGCCCAGCTCTGGGGCCAACGTCCTGACTTTC. It translates to CASSIQGPSSGANVLTF.

V and J are TRBV30 and TRBJ1-2; D is unresolved. This CDR3 contains 15 residues. V was clipped by 0 bases and J by 5 bases, with 16 bases between them. The germline gives CDR1 GTSNPN, CDR2 SVGIG (reference sequence). The CDR3 nucleotides are TGTGCCTGGAGTGTACGACAAACCGCCCCGTATGGCTACACCTTC. It yields the protein CAWSVRQTAPYGYTF.

V usage is TRBV11-2 and J usage is TRBJ1-1; D gene uncertain. The germline V gene encodes CDR1 SGHAT and CDR2 FQNNGV. V lost 1 base and J lost 8, with 14 bases in between. This CDR3 has 14 residues. The CDR3 loop is CASSLGILKGEAFF. In nucleotides, the CDR3 is TGTGCCAGCAGCTTAGGAATCCTAAAAGGAGAAGCTTTCTTT.

This chain joins TRBV7-8 and TRBJ2-7; 7 nucleotides agree with TRBD1. J lost 4 bases, V lost 0 bases, and 3 bases had no gene match. This CDR3 is 14 amino acids long. The germline gives CDR1 SGHVS, CDR2 FQNEAQ. The CDR3 spells CASSLAHRGYEQYF. The CDR3, as DNA: TGTGCCAGCAGCTTAGCCCACAGGGGATACGAGCAGTACTTC.

This chain connects TRBV7-6 to TRBJ2-5, with 10 bases aligning to TRBD2. From germline, CDR1 is SGHVS and CDR2 FNYEAQ. This CDR3 spans 16 amino acids. V dropped 5 bases and J dropped 1; count of bases not matched to a gene: 7. Here the CDR3 DNA reads TGTGCCAGCAGCAGGCTAGCGGGGGCTGGCCAAGAGACCCAGTACTTC. It is translated as CASSRLAGAGQETQYF.

The chain recombines TRBV5-8 with TRBJ1-3, with a possible D match to TRBD1 (5 bases). CDR1 and CDR2 (germline): SGHTS, YDEGEE. Trimming took 7 bases from V and 4 from J, leaving 15 bases between them. This CDR3 has 14 residues. CDR3 amino acids: CASDPRGRGNTIYF. The CDR3 DNA reads as TGTGCCAGCGACCCCCGGGGGAGGGGAAACACCATATATTTT.

V and J are TRBV30 and TRBJ2-4, with 8 bases fitting TRBD1. CDR3 size: 13 residues. With 8 bases clipped from V and 7 bases from J, the junction kept 10 bases outside the gene matches. The germline V gene encodes CDR1 GTSNPN and CDR2 SVGIG (reference sequence). The CDR3 region has the DNA TGTGCCCAGAGTCAGGGGGCGTCTAACATTCAGTACTTC. Translated, it gives CAQSQGASNIQYF.

V usage is TRBV11-2 and J usage is TRBJ2-7; D remains ambiguous. CDR1 is SGHAT, CDR2 FQNNGV, per germline. This CDR3 is built from 11 residues. Deletions cut 5 bases from V and 3 bases from J, with 5 bases between. CDR3 sequence: CASSPNYEQYF. The DNA of the CDR3 is TGTGCCAGCAGCCCCAACTACGAGCAGTACTTC.

The rearrangement links TRBV7-8 to TRBJ2-1, with 12 bases lining up with TRBD2. V dropped 1 base and J dropped 0; count of bases not matched to a gene: 10. The CDR3 length is 20 residues. CDR1 and CDR2 from the germline V gene are SGHVS and FQNEAQ. CDR3 bases: TGTGCCAGCAGCTTAGTCCTAGCGGGGGGGCGGAGGAGCTCCTACAATGAGCAGTTCTTC. It specifies CASSLVLAGGRRSSYNEQFF.